This entry features one T cell receptor (beta chain) sequence. Its antigen is currently unknown. Trimming took 10 bases from V and 6 from J, leaving 15 bases between them. This CDR3 is built from 13 residues. The germline gives CDR1 ENHRY, CDR2 SYGVKD. This record belongs to a study of OX40 agonist ivuxolimab in advanced cancers. Study at large: Intravenous ivuxolimab was administered to patients every 2 weeks at 0.01 to 10 mg/kg.

Assay: immunoSEQ multiplex PCR; the TCRdb copy retains only in-frame clones and omits some. The sample has some 95,000 clones, roughly nine tenths seen once. Study-wide results and limits: Averaged across samples, CD8+ T cells carried more expanded clones than CD4+ did.

The sequencing used CD4+ or CD8+ T cells sorted from blood, collected in a trial of the OX40 agonist ivuxolimab. J is TRBJ1-4 and V is TRBV10-3; D remains unclear. This clonotype was sampled from an adult with an advanced solid tumor such as melanoma, head and neck, liver or kidney cancer. This chain's CDR3 is CANSEAQYEKLFF. The CDR3 region has the DNA TGTGCCAACTCTGAGGCACAGTATGAAAAACTGTTTTTT.